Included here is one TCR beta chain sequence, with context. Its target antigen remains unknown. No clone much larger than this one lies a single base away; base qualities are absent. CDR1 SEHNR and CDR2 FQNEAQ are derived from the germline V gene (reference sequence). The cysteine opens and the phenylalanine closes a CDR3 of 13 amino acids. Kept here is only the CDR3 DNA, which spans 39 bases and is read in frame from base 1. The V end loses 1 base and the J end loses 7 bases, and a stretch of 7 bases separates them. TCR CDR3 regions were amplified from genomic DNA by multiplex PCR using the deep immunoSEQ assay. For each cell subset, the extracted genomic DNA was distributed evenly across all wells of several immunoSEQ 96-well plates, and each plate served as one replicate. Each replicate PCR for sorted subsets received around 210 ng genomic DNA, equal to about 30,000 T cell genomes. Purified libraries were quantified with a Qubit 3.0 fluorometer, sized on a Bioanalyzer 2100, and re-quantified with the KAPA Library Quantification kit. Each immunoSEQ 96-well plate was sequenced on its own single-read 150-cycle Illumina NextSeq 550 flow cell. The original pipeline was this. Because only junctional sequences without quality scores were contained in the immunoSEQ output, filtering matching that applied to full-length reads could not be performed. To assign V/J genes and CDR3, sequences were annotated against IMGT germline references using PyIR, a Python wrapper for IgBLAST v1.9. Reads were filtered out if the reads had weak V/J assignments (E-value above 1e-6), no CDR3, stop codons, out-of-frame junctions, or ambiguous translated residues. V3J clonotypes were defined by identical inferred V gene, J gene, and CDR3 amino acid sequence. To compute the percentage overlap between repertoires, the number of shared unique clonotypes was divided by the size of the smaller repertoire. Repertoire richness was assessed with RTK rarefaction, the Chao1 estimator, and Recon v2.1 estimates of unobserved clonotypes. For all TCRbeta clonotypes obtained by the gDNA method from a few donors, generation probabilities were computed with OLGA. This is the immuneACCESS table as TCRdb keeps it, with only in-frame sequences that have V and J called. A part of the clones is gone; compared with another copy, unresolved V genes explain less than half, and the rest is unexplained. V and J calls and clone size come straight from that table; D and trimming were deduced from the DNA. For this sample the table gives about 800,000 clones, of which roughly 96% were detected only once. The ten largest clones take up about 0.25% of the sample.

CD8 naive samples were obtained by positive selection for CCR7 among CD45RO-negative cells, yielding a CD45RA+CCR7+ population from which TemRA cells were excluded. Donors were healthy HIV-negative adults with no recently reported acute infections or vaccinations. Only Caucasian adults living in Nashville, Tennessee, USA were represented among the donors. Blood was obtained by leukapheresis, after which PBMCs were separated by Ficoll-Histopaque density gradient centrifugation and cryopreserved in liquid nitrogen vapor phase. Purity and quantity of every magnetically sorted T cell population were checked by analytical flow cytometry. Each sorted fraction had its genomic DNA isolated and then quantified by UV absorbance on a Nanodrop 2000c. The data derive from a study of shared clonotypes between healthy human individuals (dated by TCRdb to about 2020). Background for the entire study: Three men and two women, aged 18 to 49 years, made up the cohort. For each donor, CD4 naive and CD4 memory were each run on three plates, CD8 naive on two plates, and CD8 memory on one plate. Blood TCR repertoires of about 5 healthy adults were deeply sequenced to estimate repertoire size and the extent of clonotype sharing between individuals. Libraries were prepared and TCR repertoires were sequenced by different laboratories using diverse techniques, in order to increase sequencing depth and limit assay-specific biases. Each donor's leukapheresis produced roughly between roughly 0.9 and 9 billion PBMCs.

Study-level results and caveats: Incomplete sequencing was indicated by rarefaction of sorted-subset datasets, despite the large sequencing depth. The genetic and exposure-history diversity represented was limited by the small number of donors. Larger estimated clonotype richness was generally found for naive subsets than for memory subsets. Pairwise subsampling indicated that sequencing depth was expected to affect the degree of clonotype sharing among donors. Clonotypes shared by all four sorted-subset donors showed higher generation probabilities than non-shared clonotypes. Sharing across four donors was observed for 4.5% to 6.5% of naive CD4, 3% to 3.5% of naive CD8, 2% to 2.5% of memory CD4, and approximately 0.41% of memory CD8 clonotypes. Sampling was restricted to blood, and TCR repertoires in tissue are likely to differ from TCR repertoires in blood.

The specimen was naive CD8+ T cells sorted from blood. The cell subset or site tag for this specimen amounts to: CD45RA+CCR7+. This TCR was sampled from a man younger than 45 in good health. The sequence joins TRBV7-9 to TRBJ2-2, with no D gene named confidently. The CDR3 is CASSLVPVGELFF. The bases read TGTGCCAGCAGCTTAGTCCCAGTCGGGGAGCTGTTTTTT. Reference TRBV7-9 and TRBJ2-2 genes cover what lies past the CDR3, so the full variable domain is DTGVSQNPRHKITKRGQNVTFRCDPISEHNRLYWYRQTLGQGPEFLTYFQNEAQLEKSRLLSDRFSAERPKGSFSTLEIQRTEQGDSAMYLCASSLVPVGELFFGEGSRLTVL.